Below are 23 T cell receptor beta chains sequenced from a single sample in a study of Graves' ophthalmopathy and Graves' hyperthyroidism. CDR3 regions of TCR beta were amplified from RNA transcripts. HTBI primers served in a first-round RT-PCR, which a second-round multiplex PCR followed. In TCRdb, the multiplex PCR reads were re-called with MiXCR into one record per CDR3 protein. In the table there are roughly 60,000 distinct CDR3 sequences, roughly 47% of which are singletons. Input material: peripheral blood. Receptor source: an adult woman with Graves' ophthalmopathy.

The chain employs TRBV6-4 and TRBJ2-1; TRBD2 aligns across 8 bases. The J segment lost 4 bases and the V segment lost 4 bases, leaving 6 bases of the junction unmatched. The CDR3 runs 15 residues. Germline V gene data show CDR1 as MRHNA and CDR2 as SNTAGT. The CDR3 here is CASSVDGGEYNEQFF. The CDR3, as DNA: TGTGCCAGCAGTGTCGACGGGGGGGAGTACAATGAGCAGTTCTTC.

This clonotype was observed many times. This sequence joins TRBV5-1 and TRBJ2-2, with D unclear. The V gene's germline CDR1 is SGHRS and CDR2 YFSETQ. This CDR3 has 16 amino acids. Trimming shortened V by 0 bases and J by 0 bases, and 9 bases separated the two germline ends. In nucleotides, the CDR3 is TGCGCCAGCAGCTTGGGCGTGGCGTCGAACACCGGGGAGCTGTTTTTT. This codes for CASSLGVASNTGELFF.

The V and J genes are TRBV7-9 and TRBJ2-1; D unresolved. CDR1 SEHNR and CDR2 FQNEAQ come from the germline V gene (reference sequence). The CDR3 loop spans 14 amino acids. Between the trimmed V and J ends, which lost 3 bases and 14 bases, there was a span of 20 bases. CDR3 nucleotide sequence: TGTGCCAGCAGCTTTTCAGATGCGGCGCCTGATAAGTTCTTC. The encoded protein is CASSFSDAAPDKFF.

This clonotype was found many times. CDR3 residues: CASSPGTDNSPLHF. The CDR3 nucleotides are TGTGCCAGCTCACCAGGGACAGATAATTCACCCCTCCACTTT. This sequence joins TRBV18 and TRBJ1-6; 7 bases are shared with TRBD1. The CDR3 covers 14 residues. V gave up 2 bases and J gave up 5 bases; unmatched junction bases: 0. Germline lookup yields CDR1 KGHSH and CDR2 LQKENI.

The genes are TRBV10-3 and TRBJ1-2; TRBD1 is a possible D gene (5 bases). Trimming removed 0 bases at V and 2 bases at J, with 7 bases between. CDR1 and CDR2 from the germline V gene are ENHRY and SYGVKD. CDR3 length equals 14 residues. The CDR3 spells CAISESGDNYGYTF. CDR3 nucleotide sequence: TGTGCCATCAGTGAGTCCGGGGACAACTATGGCTACACCTTC.

As regards this clonotype: A much larger clonotype is one base distant, so this may be a read error. The V and J genes are TRBV27 and TRBJ2-6, with D tentatively TRBD1 (5 bases). The CDR3 covers 14 residues. Germline CDR1 MNHEY, CDR2 SMNVEV (reference sequence). The CDR3 loop reads CASSLISGANVPTF. DNA for the CDR3: TGTGCCAGCAGTTTAATCTCTGGGGCCAACGTCCCGACTTTC.

This clonotype appeared many times. The chain uses TRBV5-5 and TRBJ1-6; 10 bases are a match to TRBD1. The CDR3 has 15 amino acids. The germline V gene has CDR1 SGHKS and CDR2 YYEKEE (reference sequence). V shed 3 bases, J shed 7 bases, and the junction held 4 bases outside the gene matches. The CDR3: CASSYMGQGNSPLHF. CDR3 DNA sequence: TGTGCCAGCAGCTACATGGGACAGGGGAATTCACCCCTCCACTTT. The entire variable domain, with the rest obtained from reference TRBV5-5 and TRBJ1-6, is as follows: DAGVTQSPTHLIKTRGQQVTLRCSPISGHKSVSWYQQVLGQGPQFIFQYYEKEERGRGNFPDRFSARQFPNYSSELNVNALLLGDSALYLCASSYMGQGNSPLHFGNGTRLTVT.

The chain joins TRBV11-3 to TRBJ1-5; unclear D gene. V was pared by 1 base and J by 11 bases, with 12 bases between. Germline assignment: CDR1 SGHNT and CDR2 YENEEA. The CDR3 totals 13 residues. The CDR3 protein is CASSLAGGETQHF. The CDR3 DNA reads TGTGCCAGCAGCTTAGCGGGAGGAGAGACCCAGCATTTT.

CDR3 protein: CASSTRAEADTQYF. The CDR3, as DNA: TGTGCCAGCAGCACTCGGGCCGAGGCAGATACGCAGTATTTT. This sequence joins TRBV7-2 and TRBJ2-3; the D is unclear. Germline CDR1 SGHTA, CDR2 FQGNSA. Trimming stripped 5 bases from V and 4 bases from J, with 13 bases between. The CDR3 is 14 residues long.

This clonotype was counted ten times or more. The rearrangement links TRBV7-9 to TRBJ1-2; tentatively, D is TRBD1 (6 bases). Trimming cost V 5 bases and J 2 bases, with 18 bases left between them. Per the germline V gene, CDR1 is SEHNR and CDR2 is FQNEAQ (reference sequence). The CDR3 consists of 16 residues. CDR3 region: CASSPSGTRANYGYTF. The CDR3 nucleotides are TGTGCCAGCAGCCCGTCGGGGACAAGGGCAAACTATGGCTACACCTTC.

This clonotype has a single count. The rearrangement links TRBV20-1 to TRBJ2-3, with a weak D call TRBD2 (7 bases). This CDR3 is built from 16 residues. The germline CDR1 and CDR2 sequences are DFQATT and SNEGSKA (reference sequence). V was shortened by 3 bases and J by 1 base, with 17 bases between the two germline ends. The CDR3 loop is CSARGGGGARTDTQYF. The CDR3 DNA reads TGCAGTGCTAGGGGGGGGGGGGGCGCCCGCACAGATACGCAGTATTTT.

This clonotype came up many times. A much larger clone differs by one base, so this may be a read error. This chain uses TRBV24-1 with TRBJ1-2; 10 nucleotides line up with TRBD1. The germline V gene has CDR1 KGHDR and CDR2 SFDVKD. With 4 bases clipped from V and 7 bases from J, the junction kept 8 bases outside the gene matches. CDR3 length equals 15 residues. This chain's CDR3 is CATSDPAGQGGGYTF. The CDR3 nucleotides are TGTGCCACCAGTGACCCGGCCGGACAGGGGGGTGGCTACACCTTC.

Many counts were recorded for this clonotype. Here the CDR3 reads CSARYGGRSRNQPQHF. CDR3 coding DNA: TGCAGTGCTAGATATGGGGGACGGTCTAGGAATCAGCCCCAGCATTTT. The J gene is TRBJ1-5, the V gene TRBV20-1; TRBD1 might be the D (5 bases). Germline loops: CDR1 DFQATT, CDR2 SNEGSKA (reference sequence). The CDR3 consists of 16 residues. The germline V and J ends were trimmed by 2 bases and 4 bases, with 18 bases remaining between them.

This clonotype came up many times. This may stem from a read error, because a much larger clone lies one nucleotide away. V is TRBV4-3 and J is TRBJ2-7; TRBD1 is a possible D gene (5 bases). The ends were cut back, 0 bases at V and 2 bases at J, with 11 bases in the middle. The CDR3 length is 15 residues. CDR1 and CDR2 from the germline V gene are LGHNA and YSLEER. Written as DNA, the CDR3 is TGCGCCAGCAGCCAAGACGTGGGGCTGGCCTACGAGCAGTACTTC. Translating it yields CASSQDVGLAYEQYF.

This clonotype was seen at least ten times. The V gene is TRBV7-2, the J gene TRBJ2-1; D may correspond to TRBD1 or TRBD2 (5 bases each). Germline V gives CDR1 SGHTA, CDR2 FQGNSA. This CDR3 has 13 residues. The germline V and J ends were trimmed by 1 base and 7 bases, with 8 bases remaining between them. The CDR3 DNA reads as TGTGCCAGCAGCTTAGTGGGGGTGAATGAGCAGTTCTTC. This gives the protein CASSLVGVNEQFF.

By proportion, this clonotype is medium-sized. This chain links TRBV2 with TRBJ2-7, with D perhaps TRBD2 (5 bases). The CDR3 is made up of 14 amino acids. Germline CDR1 SNHLY, CDR2 FYNNEI. V was cut by 7 bases and J by 1 base, with 14 bases left in between. DNA of the CDR3: TGTGCCAGCAAGGAGGAGGTCAATTCCTACGAGCAGTACTTC. It yields the protein CASKEEVNSYEQYF.

There are many counts of this clonotype. The chain joins TRBV9 to TRBJ2-2; 7 positions match TRBD1. Germline V CDR1 and CDR2: SGDLS, YYNGEE. CDR3 length: 14 amino acids. The J segment lost 3 bases and the V segment lost 6 bases, leaving 5 bases of the junction unmatched. CDR3 residues: CASKTGWDTGELFF. CDR3 nucleotide sequence: TGTGCCAGCAAGACAGGGTGGGACACCGGGGAGCTGTTTTTT.

In regard to this clonotype: Being one base from a much bigger clone, this may be a read error. V usage is TRBV28 and J usage is TRBJ1-2; D is possibly TRBD1 (6 bases). Germline values: CDR1 MDHEN, CDR2 SYDVKM. This CDR3 contains 13 residues. CDR3 DNA: TGTGTCAGCAGGCGGCAGGAGGGGGGTGGCTACACCTTC. It yields the protein CVSRRQEGGGYTF.

This clonotype was counted between two and nine times. V is TRBV7-3 and J is TRBJ1-2, with D possibly matching TRBD1 (5 bases). V lost 5 bases, J lost 8 bases, and 15 bases lay in between. CDR1 SGHTA and CDR2 FQGTGA come from the germline V gene. The CDR3 totals 13 residues. The CDR3 reads CASSPGQGEGYTF. Here the CDR3 DNA reads TGTGCCAGCAGCCCGGGGCAGGGTGAAGGCTACACCTTC.

This clonotype was counted many times. V is TRBV30 and J is TRBJ2-3; 8 bases agree with TRBD2. The trim removed 5 bases at V and 2 bases at J, leaving 3 bases unmatched. Germline CDR1 is GTSNPN and CDR2 is SVGIG (reference sequence). The CDR3 is made up of 13 amino acids. CDR3 residues: CAWQLAATDTQYF. Here the CDR3 DNA reads TGTGCCTGGCAACTAGCGGCCACAGATACGCAGTATTTT.

This clonotype was observed many times. V usage is TRBV11-2 and J usage is TRBJ1-4, with TRBD1 identical over 10 bases. Germline V gene data show CDR1 as SGHAT and CDR2 as FQNNGV. The CDR3 totals 14 residues. The V gene end was trimmed by 4 bases and the J gene end by 7 bases; junction bases not matched to a gene: 3. CDR3 region: CASSSTGGSEKLFF. CDR3 in DNA: TGTGCCAGCAGCTCGACAGGGGGCAGTGAAAAACTGTTTTTT. The whole variable domain, filled in from reference TRBV11-2 and TRBJ1-4, reads EAGVAQSPRYKIIEKRQSVAFWCNPISGHATLYWYQQILGQGPKLLIQFQNNGVVDDSQLPKDRFSAERLKGVDSTLKIQPAKLEDSAVYLCASSSTGGSEKLFFGSGTQLSVL.

The chain combines TRBV24-1 with TRBJ2-3; 13 nucleotides match TRBD2. Germline CDR1 and CDR2: KGHDR and SFDVKD. This CDR3 is 17 amino acids long. Trimming took 3 bases from V and 0 from J; bases not matched to a gene: 2. DNA for the CDR3: TGTGCCACCAGTGATCGACTAGCGGGAGGTAGCACAGATACGCAGTATTTT. Translating it yields CATSDRLAGGSTDTQYF.

In its sample, this clonotype was seen a few times. The chain couples TRBV28 to TRBJ2-7; the D gene is possibly TRBD2 (6 bases). The CDR3 has 18 residues. The germline V and J ends were trimmed by 5 bases and 2 bases, with 25 bases remaining between them. Germline V gives CDR1 MDHEN, CDR2 SYDVKM. Here the CDR3 reads CASSIRILKGLLTYEQYF. In DNA form, the CDR3 reads TGTGCCAGCAGTATACGTATTTTAAAGGGACTCCTTACCTACGAGCAGTACTTC.